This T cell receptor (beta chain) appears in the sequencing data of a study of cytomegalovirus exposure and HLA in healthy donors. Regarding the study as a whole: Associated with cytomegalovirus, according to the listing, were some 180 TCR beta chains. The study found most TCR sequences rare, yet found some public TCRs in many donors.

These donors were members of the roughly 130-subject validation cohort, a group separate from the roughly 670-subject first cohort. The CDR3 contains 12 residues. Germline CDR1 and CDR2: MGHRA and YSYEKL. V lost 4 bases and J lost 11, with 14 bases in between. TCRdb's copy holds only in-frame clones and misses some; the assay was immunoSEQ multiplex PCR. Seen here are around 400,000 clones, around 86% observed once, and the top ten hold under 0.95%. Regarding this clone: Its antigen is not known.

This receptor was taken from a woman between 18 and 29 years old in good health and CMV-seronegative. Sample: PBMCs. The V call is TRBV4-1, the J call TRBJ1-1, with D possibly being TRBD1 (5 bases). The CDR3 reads CASSLQGRVAFF. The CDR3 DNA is TGCGCCAGCAGCCTCCAGGGTCGTGTGGCTTTCTTT.